Detailed here is one T cell receptor (beta chain). Its antigen is as yet unknown. TCR cDNA, made by 5'RACE template switching, carried an added universal primer site and UMIs. TCRdb itself ran the 5' RACE reads through MiXCR, one entry per CDR3 protein. The sample carries about 99,000 distinct CDR3 sequences, about 5.8% recorded once. This sample is part of a study of T cells after yellow fever vaccination. General observations from the study: Most clones from primary vaccination resurfaced after the booster (approximately 95% CD4, around 90% CD8). The secondary response was weaker, and its peak arrived faster, on day 5 versus 15. Just a small share of clonotypes turned up in the CD4 compartment as well as the CD8 compartment.

Germline assignment: CDR1 SGHAT and CDR2 FQNNGV. The CDR3 extends over 13 amino acids. Trimming left V 5 bases short and J 5 bases short, with 12 bases between. This receptor was obtained from a man younger than 30 who received the YFV17D yellow fever vaccine. This sample comprised CD8+ T cells sorted from PBMCs, obtained 10 days after the yellow fever booster vaccination. V usage is TRBV11-2 and J usage is TRBJ1-1; D remains ambiguous. CDR3 DNA sequence: TGTGCCAGCAGCCCCCCGAGGAGAACTGAAGCTTTCTTT. It is translated as CASSPPRRTEAFF. The complete variable domain, with remaining parts taken from reference TRBV11-2 and TRBJ1-1, reads EAGVAQSPRYKIIEKRQSVAFWCNPISGHATLYWYQQILGQGPKLLIQFQNNGVVDDSQLPKDRFSAERLKGVDSTLKIQPAKLEDSAVYLCASSPPRRTEAFFGQGTRLTVV.